Below, one T cell receptor beta chain is given with its context. The antigen is not known. The sample originates from a study of blood T cells in healthy people across ages. General observations from the study: Older individuals had lower TCR beta diversity per million T cells (the decline was roughly linear).

The CDR3 covers 14 residues. V shed 3 bases and J shed 10 bases, with 17 bases lying between them. CDR1 is KGHDR, CDR2 SFDVKD, per germline. Through a sample-barcoded 5' primer and a J-beta primer mix, a second PCR was run for roughly 7 to 12 cycles. Each CDR3 protein gets one entry after TCRdb re-called the 5' RACE reads with MiXCR. The table includes fewer than 950,000 distinct CDR3 sequences, 53% detected once. The origin of this receptor is an older man in good health. Specimen: blood. V and J are TRBV24-1 and TRBJ1-2; D remains ambiguous. This CDR3 is CATSDATLPTDYTF. The CDR3 DNA sequence: TGTGCCACCAGTGATGCGACGCTACCTACGGACTACACCTTC.